These T cell receptor beta chains were read from a single sample in a study of cytomegalovirus exposure and HLA in healthy donors. Data came from immunoSEQ multiplex PCR; TCRdb stores just in-frame clones and leaves some out. The sample has around 110,000 clones; about two thirds are singletons. The source material was PBMCs. These receptors were obtained from a young man in good health and CMV-seropositive. Each CDR3 is given with its conserved first and last residue.

J gene,V gene,CDR3 protein
TRBJ2-3,TRBV11-2,CASSLDPQYHTQYF
TRBJ2-2,TRBV5-1,CASSPGQGGSGELFF
TRBJ1-2,TRBV28,CAIPGQGGSNYGYTF
TRBJ2-3,TRBV9,CASSATGTGAVDTQYF
TRBJ1-6,TRBV18,CASSRSGGWHSPLHF
TRBJ2-2,TRBV19,CASSSGRPNTGELFF
TRBJ2-1,TRBV27,CASILRAVTYNEQFF
TRBJ1-2,TRBV27,CASSLSFQRTANYGYTF
TRBJ2-3,TRBV29-1,CSVLLAGFNTDTQYF
TRBJ1-1,TRBV5-1,CASSLQTDRGNTEAFF
TRBJ2-7,TRBV5-8,CASTPPNLRYEQYF
TRBJ2-5,TRBV5-1,CASSPETVQETQYF
TRBJ2-5,TRBV5-1,CASSLMGGETQYF
TRBJ1-1,TRBV6-5,CASSYRAGEGTEAFF
TRBJ2-7,TRBV6-1,CASSDTSGGAKYEQYF
TRBJ2-1,TRBV11-2,CASSLWAGVSYNEQFF